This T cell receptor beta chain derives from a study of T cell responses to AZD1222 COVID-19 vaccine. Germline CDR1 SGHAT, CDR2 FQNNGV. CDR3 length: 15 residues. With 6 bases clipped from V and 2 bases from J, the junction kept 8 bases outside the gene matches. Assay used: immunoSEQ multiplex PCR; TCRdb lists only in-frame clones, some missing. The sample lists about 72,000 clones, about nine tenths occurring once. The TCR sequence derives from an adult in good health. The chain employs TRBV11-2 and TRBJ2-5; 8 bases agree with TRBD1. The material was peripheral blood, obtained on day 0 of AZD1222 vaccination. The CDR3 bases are TGTGCCAGCAGTCGAAATCAGGGGGCGCAAGAGACCCAGTACTTC. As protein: CASSRNQGAQETQYF.